This is a list of T cell receptor beta chains from one sample in a study of Graves' ophthalmopathy and Graves' hyperthyroidism. TCRdb processed the multiplex PCR reads anew with MiXCR; each CDR3 protein has one entry. Among hundreds of thousands of distinct CDR3 sequences listed, roughly two fifths were seen once. The sample consisted of peripheral blood. The receptor set was obtained from an adult man with Graves' ophthalmopathy. Each CDR3 is given with its conserved first and last residue. D genes are given only for firm matches. Expanded clones are given a class, and other clones once, few, many or no size at all.

TRBJ2-7,NA,few,TRBV6-1,CASRTFLQSYEQYF,TGTGCCAGCAGGACCTTTTTGCAGTCCTACGAGCAGTACTTC
TRBJ2-5,TRBD1,few,TRBV19,CASSIGGGGETQYF,TGTGCCAGTAGTATAGGAGGGGGCGGAGAGACCCAGTACTTC
TRBJ1-1,TRBD1,many,TRBV20-1,CSARGQGANTEAFF,TGCAGTGCTAGGGGACAGGGGGCCAACACTGAAGCTTTCTTT
TRBJ1-2,TRBD1,few,TRBV10-3,CASTLGWTGGGYTF,TGTGCCAGCACCCTAGGATGGACAGGTGGTGGCTACACCTTC
TRBJ2-5,NA,many,TRBV10-1,CASSNTTGPSGTQYF,TGCGCCAGCAGTAACACGACAGGCCCAAGCGGGACCCAGTACTTC
TRBJ1-1,NA,few,TRBV3-1,CASSQGERDVTEAFF,TGTGCCAGCAGCCAAGGAGAACGGGACGTCACTGAAGCTTTCTTT
TRBJ2-2,TRBD1,NA,TRBV24-1,CATSDPGTGRGTGELFF,TGTGCCACCAGTGACCCAGGGACAGGGAGAGGCACCGGGGAGCTGTTTTTT
TRBJ2-2,NA,NA,TRBV15,CATSREVGYTGELFF,TGTGCCACCAGCAGAGAGGTTGGTTACACCGGGGAGCTGTTTTTT
TRBJ1-5,TRBD1,NA,TRBV24-1,CASSFEAGGQPQHF,TGTGCCAGCAGTTTTGAGGCAGGGGGCCAGCCCCAGCATTTT
TRBJ1-2,NA,NA,TRBV12-3/TRBV12-4,CASRPGAPNYGYTF,TGTGCCAGCAGACCGGGGGCCCCTAACTATGGCTACACCTTC
TRBJ1-5,NA,NA,TRBV19,CAWGVQYNQPQHF,TGTGCCTGGGGTGTGCAGTATAATCAGCCCCAGCATTTT
TRBJ1-1,NA,once,TRBV28,CASNIGLDTEAFF,TGTGCCAGCAATATAGGTCTGGACACTGAAGCTTTCTTT
TRBJ1-1,NA,NA,TRBV5-1,CASTPRQGREAFF,TGCGCCAGCACCCCTCGGCAGGGGCGAGAAGCTTTCTTT
TRBJ1-5,TRBD1,few,TRBV24-1,CATSDPGQGAETQHF,TGTGCCACCAGTGATCCGGGACAGGGGGCAGAGACCCAGCATTTT
TRBJ2-7,TRBD2,NA,TRBV6-1,CASSYAGGNYEQYF,TGTGCCAGCAGTTACGCGGGGGGAAACTACGAGCAGTACTTC
TRBJ2-6,TRBD1,few,TRBV6-6,CASSRGTGNGANVLTF,TGTGCCAGCAGCCGCGGGACAGGGAATGGGGCCAACGTCCTGACTTTC
TRBJ2-7,NA,NA,TRBV7-9,CASSQDLRSGYEQYF,TGCGCCAGCAGCCAAGATTTACGCTCCGGCTACGAGCAGTACTTC
TRBJ2-5,NA,NA,TRBV20-1,CSARDGDLGPQYF,TGCAGTGCTAGAGATGGGGACTTGGGGCCCCAGTACTTC
TRBJ2-5,TRBD1,NA,TRBV20-1,CSAIRTSTGTGGETQYF,TGCAGTGCTATCCGTACCTCGACAGGGACCGGAGGAGAGACCCAGTACTTC
TRBJ2-5,NA,NA,TRBV7-3,CASSLMGTVGQETQYF,TGTGCCAGCAGCTTAATGGGGACCGTCGGCCAAGAGACCCAGTACTTC
TRBJ2-7,NA,NA,TRBV25-1,CASTPQGQIYYEQYF,TGTGCCAGCACCCCGCAAGGACAGATATATTACGAGCAGTACTTC
TRBJ2-5,NA,NA,TRBV7-2,CASSSGTRRQETQYF,TGTGCCAGCAGCTCCGGGACTCGACGCCAAGAGACCCAGTACTTC
TRBJ2-7,NA,NA,TRBV7-9,CASSPDVPYEQYF,TGTGCCAGCAGCCCTGATGTACCCTACGAGCAGTACTTC
TRBJ2-5,NA,NA,TRBV7-9,CASSLCTGMLKETQYF,TGTGCTAGCAGCTTATGTACAGGGATGCTGAAGGAGACCCAGTACTTC
TRBJ1-6,NA,few,TRBV20-1,CSAITGLNSPLHF,TGCAGTGCTATTACAGGGTTGAATTCACCCCTCCACTTT
TRBJ2-7,NA,NA,TRBV25-1,CASSPAPGPSYEQYF,TGTGCCAGCAGTCCCGCCCCAGGGCCTTCCTACGAGCAGTACTTC
TRBJ1-1,NA,few,TRBV5-1,CASSLEIGVYTEAFF,TGCGCCAGCAGCTTGGAGATAGGGGTGTACACTGAAGCTTTCTTT
TRBJ2-7,NA,NA,TRBV7-9,CASSLRGLRDEQYF,TGTGCCAGCAGCTTGCGGGGGCTCAGAGACGAGCAGTACTTC
TRBJ2-3,NA,NA,TRBV25-1,CASSDPGYHTQYF,TGTGCCAGCAGTGATCCAGGGTATCATACGCAGTATTTT
TRBJ2-5,TRBD1,NA,TRBV6-2/TRBV6-3,CASSYFDRGFGETQYF,TGTGCCAGCAGTTACTTCGACAGGGGGTTCGGGGAGACCCAGTACTTC
TRBJ2-2,NA,NA,TRBV11-1,CASRGGLQTGELFF,TGTGCCAGCAGGGGAGGACTGCAAACCGGGGAGCTGTTTTTT
TRBJ2-7,NA,few,TRBV10-3,CASNLDQRVGHEQYF,TGTGCCAGCAACCTCGATCAGAGGGTAGGGCACGAGCAGTACTTC
TRBJ2-2,TRBD2,few,TRBV2,CASRRLAGNTGELFF,TGTGCCAGTCGCCGACTAGCGGGGAACACCGGGGAGCTGTTTTTT
TRBJ1-2,NA,many,TRBV7-2,CASSLWAGRGYTF,TGTGCCAGCAGCTTATGGGCAGGGCGAGGCTACACCTTC
TRBJ1-6,NA,many,TRBV2,CASTLRGMGYSPLHF,TGTGCCAGCACCCTAAGGGGCATGGGGTATTCACCCCTCCACTTT
TRBJ1-5,NA,NA,TRBV10-3,CAISGHPSSGEPQHF,TGTGCCATCAGTGGACACCCTTCTTCGGGGGAGCCCCAGCATTTT
TRBJ2-5,NA,NA,TRBV7-9,CASSEVVLETQYF,TGTGCCAGCAGTGAAGTCGTATTGGAGACCCAGTACTTC
TRBJ2-7,NA,NA,TRBV6-2/TRBV6-3,CASSPRGQSSYEQYF,TGTGCCAGCAGCCCCCGGGGGCAATCCTCCTACGAGCAGTACTTC
TRBJ1-2,TRBD1,many,TRBV6-6,CASSSTGVNGYTF,TGTGCCAGCAGCTCGACAGGGGTCAACGGCTACACCTTC
TRBJ1-5,TRBD1,few,TRBV19,CASSITGRGDQPQHF,TGTGCCAGTAGTATAACCGGCAGGGGGGATCAGCCCCAGCATTTT
TRBJ1-5,TRBD1,many,TRBV19,CASSTTGGNQPQHF,TGTGCCAGTAGTACGACAGGGGGCAATCAGCCCCAGCATTTT